The entry below gives a single TCR beta chain sequence along with its context. The antigen is undetermined. The germline V gene has CDR1 SEHNR and CDR2 FQNEAQ (reference sequence). CDR3 size: 15 residues. V lost 0 bases to trimming and J lost 7 bases; unmatched junction nucleotides: 5. This sample was taken from a study of shared clonotypes between healthy human individuals. Overall study findings and caveats: Naive subsets typically showed greater estimated richness than memory subsets.

Sequencing used immunoSEQ multiplex PCR; TCRdb keeps in-frame clones, though not all of them. The sample shows 1,400,000 or so clones, 98% to 99% of them seen only once. The rearrangement uses TRBV7-9 and TRBJ1-4; 7 bases match TRBD1. This clonotype originated in a man under 40 in good health. Specimen: naive CD4+ T cells sorted from blood. The subset here: CD45RA+ positively selected. CDR3 residues: CASSLARQGGEKLFF. CDR3 bases: TGTGCCAGCAGCTTAGCCCGACAGGGAGGTGAAAAACTGTTTTTT. Full variable domain (remainder filled in from reference TRBV7-9 and TRBJ1-4): DTGVSQNPRHKITKRGQNVTFRCDPISEHNRLYWYRQTLGQGPEFLTYFQNEAQLEKSRLLSDRFSAERPKGSFSTLEIQRTEQGDSAMYLCASSLARQGGEKLFFGSGTQLSVL.